One and the same sample provided the 11 T cell receptor beta chains below, sequenced in a study of T cells in Graves' hyperthyroidism and ophthalmopathy. TCR beta CDR3 regions were amplified from RNA transcripts. Using the HTBI primer set, a first-round RT-PCR was run on the TCR CDR3. MiXCR was run by TCRdb on the multiplex PCR reads, yielding one entry per CDR3 protein. Here the sample spans 700,000 or so distinct CDR3 sequences, around 15% being singletons. The sample was blood. The receptors originated from a woman aged 45-65 years with Graves' ophthalmopathy.

The table lists this clonotype with many counts. V and J are TRBV20-1 and TRBJ2-7; 9 positions agree with TRBD2. After removal of 0 bases from V and 2 bases from J, the junction contained 8 bases not matched to a gene. The CDR3 spans 16 residues. CDR1 DFQATT and CDR2 SNEGSKA come from the germline V gene (reference sequence). CDR3 sequence reads: CSARDIAGVRTYEQYF. The CDR3 coding sequence is TGCAGTGCTAGAGATATAGCGGGAGTTAGAACCTACGAGCAGTACTTC.

This clonotype has at least ten counts. The J gene is TRBJ2-7, the V gene TRBV10-2; the D is unclear. The CDR3 runs to 16 residues. CDR1 is WSHSY and CDR2 is SAAADI in the germline V gene. V gave up 0 bases and J gave up 2 bases, with 14 bases separating them. The CDR3 DNA reads as TGCGCCAGCAGTGAGTCTATCTTACGGGCCACCTACGAGCAGTACTTC. It translates to CASSESILRATYEQYF.

In its sample, this clonotype was seen many times. This rearrangement joins TRBV7-8 to TRBJ2-7, with 9 nucleotides matching TRBD2. CDR1 SGHVS and CDR2 FQNEAQ come from the germline V gene. This CDR3 is 15 amino acids long. The V segment lost 1 base and the J segment 5 bases; nucleotides outside the gene matches: 6. The CDR3 spells CASSLVVSGGNEQYF. The CDR3 DNA reads TGTGCCAGCAGCTTAGTTGTTAGCGGGGGAAACGAGCAGTACTTC.

The gene calls are TRBV5-1 and TRBJ2-7; D remains unclear. Trimming pared 2 bases from V and 1 base from J, leaving 13 bases between. The CDR3 has 15 residues. Germline V lookup: CDR1 SGHRS, CDR2 YFSETQ. CDR3 loop: CASSLGRTTSYEQYF. CDR3 bases: TGCGCCAGCAGCTTAGGCCGGACGACTTCCTACGAGCAGTACTTC.

This clonotype was seen many times. The J gene is TRBJ1-1, the V gene TRBV6-2 or TRBV6-3; TRBD1 matches 9 bases. Trimming removed 2 bases from V and 5 bases from J; junction bases left unmatched: 12. There are 17 residues in the CDR3. CDR1 is MNHEY, CDR2 SVGEGT, per germline. CDR3 residues: CASSYTYRGLRDTEAFF. The CDR3 nucleotides read TGTGCCAGCAGTTACACGTACAGGGGGCTAAGGGATACTGAAGCTTTCTTT.

This clonotype was observed a handful of times. The chain combines TRBV27 with TRBJ1-1; tentative D call: TRBD1 (6 bases). CDR1 MNHEY and CDR2 SMNVEV come from the germline V gene (reference sequence). The V end lost 2 bases, the J end lost 7 bases, and 11 bases lay between the germline ends. The CDR3 sequence is 13 residues long. The CDR3 spells CASSLQQGGEAFF. CDR3 bases: TGTGCCAGCAGTTTACAACAGGGAGGTGAAGCTTTCTTT.

This sequence joins TRBV5-1 and TRBJ2-7; the match to TRBD2 covers 15 bases. The germline gives CDR1 SGHRS, CDR2 YFSETQ. J lost 0 bases, V lost 3 bases, and 7 bases had no gene match. This CDR3 is 18 amino acids long. The CDR3 DNA sequence: TGCGCCAGCAGCTACGGACTAGCGGGAGGGGGAAGCTCCTACGAGCAGTACTTC. Amino acids: CASSYGLAGGGSSYEQYF.

The chain links TRBV11-3 to TRBJ1-3; D not resolved. Germline lookup yields CDR1 SGHNT and CDR2 YENEEA. V was trimmed by 5 bases and J by 7 bases, leaving 9 bases between them. The CDR3 extends over 12 amino acids. The CDR3 loop is CASSRRYNTIYF. CDR3 bases: TGTGCCAGCAGCCGGAGGTACAACACCATATATTTT.

The genes are TRBV7-9 and TRBJ1-1; 8 bases map to TRBD1. Germline-derived CDR1 and CDR2 are SEHNR and FQNEAQ (reference sequence). CDR3 length: 14 residues. Trimming cost V 5 bases and J 6 bases; bases outside gene matches: 8. The DNA for the CDR3 is TGTGCCAGCAGCCAAGCCGGGACAGGCGCTGAAGCTTTCTTT. Amino acid sequence: CASSQAGTGAEAFF.

In this sample, this clonotype turned up a few times. The gene calls are TRBV6-2 or TRBV6-3 and TRBJ1-5; D is unclear. CDR1 is MNHEY, CDR2 SVGEGT, per germline. Trimming cost V 1 base and J 2 bases, with 9 bases left between them. This CDR3 region has 15 residues. The CDR3 sequence is CASSYYMGGNQPQHF. As DNA, the CDR3 is TGTGCCAGCAGTTACTATATGGGCGGCAATCAGCCCCAGCATTTT.

This clonotype was recorded at least ten times. The genes are TRBV7-3 and TRBJ2-1; TRBD2 matches at 14 bases. J was trimmed by 6 bases and V by 5 bases; bases with no gene match: 15. Germline CDR1 and CDR2: SGHTA and FQGTGA. This CDR3 is 19 amino acids long. CDR3 region: CASSQDGLAGGVIGNEQFF. The DNA of the CDR3 is TGTGCCAGCAGCCAAGACGGACTAGCGGGAGGTGTAATTGGCAATGAGCAGTTCTTC. Full variable domain (rest looked up from reference TRBV7-3 and TRBJ2-1): GAGVSQTPSNKVTEKGKYVELRCDPISGHTALYWYRQSLGQGPEFLIYFQGTGAADDSGLPNDRFFAVRPEGSVSTLKIQRTERGDSAVYLCASSQDGLAGGVIGNEQFFGPGTRLTVL.